The T cell receptor beta chain under discussion was sequenced for a study of blood T cell repertoires in COVID-19. Study at large: T cells, B-cell-depleted T cells, or PBMCs provided the cDNA or gDNA that served as material.

Original handling: Counts of nucleated cells, estimated from reference gene primer amplification, were obtained. Using immunoSEQ multiplex PCR, the repertoire was profiled, and TCRdb retains in-frame clones only, with some absent. The V and J calls and clone size come from that table; D and trimming were worked out from the DNA. The data hold approximately 100,000 clones, with around 80% observed a single time. V lost 5 bases and J lost 8; bases outside the gene matches: 9. Germline V gives CDR1 KGHDR, CDR2 SFDVKD. The CDR3 has 15 residues. This TCR was recovered from a man between 70 and 80 years old with acute or convalescent COVID-19. The chain recombines TRBV24-1 with TRBJ2-2; 8 bases fit TRBD1. The sequenced sample consisted of peripheral blood. CDR3 in amino acids: CATSGDRGLLGELFF. The CDR3 bases are TGTGCCACCAGTGGTGACAGGGGTCTGTTGGGGGAGCTGTTTTTT.